This T cell receptor (beta chain) is drawn from a study of blood T cell repertoires in COVID-19. Study summary: Samples of COVID-19 (acute and convalescent) were obtained from the United States, Italy and Spain. T cells, B-cell-depleted T cells, or PBMCs provided the cDNA or gDNA that served as material.

In the authors' workflow: Reference gene primer amplification gave estimated nucleated cell counts. TCRdb keeps only in-frame clones here, not all; method: immunoSEQ multiplex PCR. From that table come the V and J calls and clone size; the DNA was used to work out D and trimming. The sample holds around 130,000 clones, approximately 90% seen once. This receptor was identified in a human donor with COVID-19, enrolled during active disease. The donor label of this sample is uncertain. The sample taken for sequencing was peripheral blood.

CDR3 sequence: CASSPAGARVTDTQYF. Written as DNA, the CDR3 is TGTGCCAGCAGCCCAGCAGGGGCTCGGGTCACAGATACGCAGTATTTT. The chain couples TRBV2 to TRBJ2-3; D might be TRBD1 (6 bases). Trimming pared 6 bases from V and 2 bases from J, leaving 18 bases between. The CDR3 is 16 amino acids. Germline CDR1 reads SNHLY; CDR2 reads FYNNEI.